These T cell receptor beta chains were read from a single sample in a study of T cell responses to AZD1222 COVID-19 vaccine. Using immunoSEQ multiplex PCR, the repertoire was profiled, and TCRdb retains in-frame clones only, with some absent. In total, the table holds some 150,000 clones. The sequencing input was peripheral blood. Every receptor here comes from an adult in good health. Each CDR3 is given with its conserved first and last residue. The D gene is left open where the match is weak.

v_call,j_call,d_call,cdr3_length,cdr3_nt,cdr3_aa
TRBV5-1,TRBJ1-1,.,15,TGCGCCAGCAACCGCCAGTCTAATTCGAACACTGAAGCTTTCTTT,CASNRQSNSNTEAFF
TRBV6-5,TRBJ1-4,TRBD1,14,TGTGCCAGCAGTCCCCCCCGGGGGACAGGCGGGCTGTTTTTT,CASSPPRGTGGLFF
TRBV6-5,TRBJ1-4,TRBD1,15,TGTGCCAGCAGGGAGACAGGGGGAGTTGGGGAAAAACTGTTTTTT,CASRETGGVGEKLFF
TRBV27,TRBJ1-4,.,12,TGTGGCGCAGGGGAGGCTAATGAAAAACTGTTTTTT,CGAGEANEKLFF
TRBV6-5,TRBJ1-2,TRBD1,15,TGTGCCAGCAGTTACCGAGGTGGACAGGGGTATGGCTACACCTTC,CASSYRGGQGYGYTF
TRBV4-2,TRBJ2-2,TRBD2,17,TGTGCCAGCAGCCAAGATCTCCTAGCGGGGAACACCGGGGAGCTGTTTTTT,CASSQDLLAGNTGELFF
TRBV28,TRBJ1-5,.,15,TGTGCCAGCAGTTTATTCATGGGTCCGGGTCAGCCCCAGCATTTT,CASSLFMGPGQPQHF
TRBV11-3,TRBJ1-1,TRBD1,15,TGTGCCAGCAGGGTCAGACAGGGGTGGTACACTGAAGCTTTCTTT,CASRVRQGWYTEAFF
TRBV4-1,TRBJ1-4,.,13,TGCGCCAGCAGCCAACTCGCCGGAGAAAAACTGTTTTTT,CASSQLAGEKLFF
TRBV2,TRBJ1-5,.,16,TGTGCCAGCAGCTTAATGACAGCAAACCCCAATCAGCCCCAGCATTTT,CASSLMTANPNQPQHF
TRBV6-5,TRBJ2-2,.,13,TGTGCCAGCAGTTCCGCAGGGACCGGGGAGCTGTTTTTT,CASSSAGTGELFF
TRBV2,TRBJ1-5,TRBD1,14,TGTGCCAGCAAAGGGGACAGGGGAGATCAGCCCCAGCATTTT,CASKGDRGDQPQHF
TRBV5-6,TRBJ2-3,.,13,TGTGCCAGCAGCTTATATGGCACAGATACGCAGTATTTT,CASSLYGTDTQYF
TRBV2,TRBJ1-5,.,17,TGTGCCAGCAGTTTCCCTGGGGGACTCTTAATGGGGCAGCCCCAGCATTTT,CASSFPGGLLMGQPQHF
TRBV19,TRBJ1-5,TRBD1,13,TGTGCCAGTAGTCGACAGGGTACTCAGCCCCAGCATTTT,CASSRQGTQPQHF
TRBV7-9,TRBJ2-7,.,12,TGTGCCAGCAGCTCTGGGGGGGCCGAGCAGTACTTC,CASSSGGAEQYF
TRBV5-5,TRBJ2-2,.,16,TGTGCCAGCAGCTTACTCCAACAGAGAAACACCGGGGAGCTGTTTTTT,CASSLLQQRNTGELFF
TRBV12-3/TRBV12-4,TRBJ1-3,.,13,TGTGCCAGCAGTACCCTAGGCGGAAACACCATATATTTT,CASSTLGGNTIYF
TRBV19,TRBJ2-3,.,14,TGTGCCAGTAGTATAGATCCGGGCACAGATACGCAGTATTTT,CASSIDPGTDTQYF
TRBV6-5,TRBJ2-7,TRBD1,15,TGTGCCAGCAGTACCCGACAGGGTCGGTCCTACGAGCAGTACTTC,CASSTRQGRSYEQYF
TRBV28,TRBJ1-4,.,15,TGTGCCAGCACCCCGCGCAGGGTGGCAAATGAAAAACTGTTTTTT,CASTPRRVANEKLFF
TRBV15,TRBJ2-5,.,15,TGTGCCACCAGCAGAGATCCAGGCAGCGGGGAGACCCAGTACTTC,CATSRDPGSGETQYF
TRBV19,TRBJ1-1,.,16,TGTGCCAGTAGTATCTTGGGCCAGGGGATGAACACTGAAGCTTTCTTT,CASSILGQGMNTEAFF
TRBV6-5,TRBJ2-2,.,14,TGTGCCAGCAGTTACCGGCCCCACACCGGGGAGCTGTTTTTT,CASSYRPHTGELFF
TRBV4-1,TRBJ1-2,.,13,TGCGCCAGCAGCCAAGTCGGCATGTATGGCTACACCTTC,CASSQVGMYGYTF
TRBV5-4,TRBJ2-5,.,11,TGTGCCAGCGGAGAGGTTGAGACCCAGTACTTC,CASGEVETQYF
TRBV5-1,TRBJ2-2,.,13,TGCGCCAGCAGCTCTCTAAACACCGGGGAGCTGTTTTTT,CASSSLNTGELFF
TRBV5-6,TRBJ1-6,TRBD1,16,TGTGCCAGCAGCTGGGGGACAGGGACTGGAAATTCACCCCTCCACTTT,CASSWGTGTGNSPLHF
TRBV6-1,TRBJ1-6,.,14,TGTGCCAGCAGTGAAGTTCGGGGAAATTCACCCCTCCACTTT,CASSEVRGNSPLHF
TRBV18,TRBJ1-5,.,14,TGTGCCAGCTCACCAGGGTTCAGCAATCAGCCCCAGCATTTT,CASSPGFSNQPQHF
TRBV18,TRBJ2-1,.,14,TGTGCCAGCTCCCCCCAGGCAGTGGGGAATGAGCAGTTCTTC,CASSPQAVGNEQFF
TRBV19,TRBJ1-1,.,15,TGTGCCAGTAGTATACACGGGGGCCTGAACACTGAAGCTTTCTTT,CASSIHGGLNTEAFF
TRBV2,TRBJ1-5,.,15,TGTGCCAGCAGTGAACTCCGGGGGGGCAATCAGCCCCAGCATTTT,CASSELRGGNQPQHF
TRBV28,TRBJ1-2,TRBD1,13,TGTGCCAGCAGTTTGGGGGACAGGGATGGCTACACCTTC,CASSLGDRDGYTF
TRBV13,TRBJ1-4,TRBD1,14,TGTGCCAGCAGCTTAGGTGGGACAGATGAAAAACTGTTTTTT,CASSLGGTDEKLFF
TRBV28,TRBJ1-2,.,12,TGTGCCAGCAGTCTGGGATCCTATGGCTACACCTTC,CASSLGSYGYTF
TRBV5-1,TRBJ1-1,.,13,TGCGCCAGCACCCTCATTGGGTCCGCTGAAGCTTTCTTT,CASTLIGSAEAFF
TRBV5-8,TRBJ1-2,.,15,TGTGCCAGCAGCCCGGACGGAACCACGGACTATGGCTACACCTTC,CASSPDGTTDYGYTF
TRBV7-2,TRBJ2-5,TRBD1,16,TGTGCCAGCAGCAGGACCGGGACAGGGCACCAAGAGACCCAGTACTTC,CASSRTGTGHQETQYF
TRBV5-1,TRBJ2-1,.,13,TGCGCCAGCAGCACAGATACCTACAATGAGCAGTTCTTC,CASSTDTYNEQFF
TRBV29-1,TRBJ1-1,.,13,TGCAGCGTTGACGGTTTCATGAACACTGAAGCTTTCTTT,CSVDGFMNTEAFF
TRBV28,TRBJ1-1,TRBD1,15,TGTGCCAGCAGACCTCGGACAGGGAAGAACACTGAAGCTTTCTTT,CASRPRTGKNTEAFF
TRBV30,TRBJ1-2,.,15,TGTGCCTGGATCCCAAGGGCAGGCCTCTCCTATGGCTACACCTTC,CAWIPRAGLSYGYTF
TRBV9,TRBJ1-2,TRBD1,13,TGTGCCAGCAGCGTCCAGGGGGCTCGTGGCTACACCTTC,CASSVQGARGYTF
TRBV10-3,TRBJ2-2,TRBD2,16,TGTGCCATCAGTGAGTCGACGGGGGGAAATGCCGGGGAGCTGTTTTTT,CAISESTGGNAGELFF
TRBV28,TRBJ1-3,.,13,TGTGCCAGCGTTGGGTCTTGGGGAAACACCATATATTTT,CASVGSWGNTIYF
TRBV6-6,TRBJ1-4,.,15,TGTGCCACGCAGATGGATGACACCGGTAATGAAAAACTGTTTTTT,CATQMDDTGNEKLFF
TRBV18,TRBJ1-1,TRBD1,16,TGTGCCAGCTCACTCGACCGGCAGGGGGTGAACACTGAAGCTTTCTTT,CASSLDRQGVNTEAFF
TRBV18,TRBJ1-1,.,14,TGTGCCAGCTCACCACGGCAGGGAGTCACTGAAGCTTTCTTT,CASSPRQGVTEAFF
TRBV7-9,TRBJ1-1,.,11,TGTGCCAGCAGCTTGGGTAGGGAAGCTTTCTTT,CASSLGREAFF
TRBV28,TRBJ2-3,TRBD2,15,TGTGCCAGCAATCTAGCGGGGGGGCCTGGAGATACGCAGTATTTT,CASNLAGGPGDTQYF
TRBV27,TRBJ2-7,.,15,TGTGCCAGCAGTCCACGGATGGGATTCAACTACGAGCAGTACTTC,CASSPRMGFNYEQYF
TRBV19,TRBJ1-1,.,17,TGTGCCAGCGCCCCCGGGCCCCCAGACGGGTGGAACACTGAAGCTTTCTTT,CASAPGPPDGWNTEAFF